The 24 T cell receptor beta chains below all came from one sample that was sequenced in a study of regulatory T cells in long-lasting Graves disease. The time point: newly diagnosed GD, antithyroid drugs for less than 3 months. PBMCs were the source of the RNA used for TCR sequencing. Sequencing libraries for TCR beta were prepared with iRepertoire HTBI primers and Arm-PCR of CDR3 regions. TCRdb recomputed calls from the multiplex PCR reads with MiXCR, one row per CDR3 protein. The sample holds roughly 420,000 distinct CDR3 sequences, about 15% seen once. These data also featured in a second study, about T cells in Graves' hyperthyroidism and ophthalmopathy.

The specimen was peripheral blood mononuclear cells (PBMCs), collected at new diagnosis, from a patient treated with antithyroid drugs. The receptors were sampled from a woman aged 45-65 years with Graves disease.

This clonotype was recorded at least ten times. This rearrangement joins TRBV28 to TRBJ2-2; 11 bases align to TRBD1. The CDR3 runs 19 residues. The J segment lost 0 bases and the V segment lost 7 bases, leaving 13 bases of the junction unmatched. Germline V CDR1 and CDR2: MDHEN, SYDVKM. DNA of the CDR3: TGTGCCAGCATTCCTTCCCGCGGACAGGGGGCATCGAACACCGGGGAGCTGTTTTTT. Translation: CASIPSRGQGASNTGELFF.

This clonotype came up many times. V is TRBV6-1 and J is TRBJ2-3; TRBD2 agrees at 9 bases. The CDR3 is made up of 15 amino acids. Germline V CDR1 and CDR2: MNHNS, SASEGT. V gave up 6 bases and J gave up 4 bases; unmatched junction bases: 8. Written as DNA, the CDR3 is TGTGCCAGCAGCCAGGGACTAGCCTATGCAGATACGCAGTATTTT. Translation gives CASSQGLAYADTQYF.

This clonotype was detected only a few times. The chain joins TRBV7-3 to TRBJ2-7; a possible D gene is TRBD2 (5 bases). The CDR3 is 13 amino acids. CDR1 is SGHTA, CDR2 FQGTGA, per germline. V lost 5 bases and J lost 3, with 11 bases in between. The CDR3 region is CASSPESGYEQYF. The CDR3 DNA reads TGTGCCAGCAGCCCTGAGAGCGGCTACGAGCAGTACTTC.

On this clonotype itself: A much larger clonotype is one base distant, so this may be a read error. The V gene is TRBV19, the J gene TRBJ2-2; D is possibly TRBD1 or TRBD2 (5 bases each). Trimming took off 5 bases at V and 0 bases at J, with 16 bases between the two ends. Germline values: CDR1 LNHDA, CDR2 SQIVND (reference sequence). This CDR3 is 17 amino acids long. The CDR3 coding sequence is TGTGCCAGTAGTCGACCCGCCGGGACCCCGAACACCGGGGAGCTGTTTTTT. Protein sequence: CASSRPAGTPNTGELFF.

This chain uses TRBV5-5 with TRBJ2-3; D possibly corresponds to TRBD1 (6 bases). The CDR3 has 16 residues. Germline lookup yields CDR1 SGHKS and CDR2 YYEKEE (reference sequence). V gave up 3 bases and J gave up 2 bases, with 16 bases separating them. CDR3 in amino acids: CASSSTGRLNTDTQYF. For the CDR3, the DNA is TGTGCCAGCAGCTCGACAGGACGGCTTAACACAGATACGCAGTATTTT.

For the CDR3, the DNA is TGCAGCGTTGATTATCCAGATACGCAGTATTTT. Translation gives CSVDYPDTQYF. The chain links TRBV29-1 to TRBJ2-3; unclear D gene. CDR3 length equals 11 residues. Trimming stripped 3 bases from V and 4 bases from J, with 5 bases between. Germline values: CDR1 SQVTM, CDR2 ANQGSEA.

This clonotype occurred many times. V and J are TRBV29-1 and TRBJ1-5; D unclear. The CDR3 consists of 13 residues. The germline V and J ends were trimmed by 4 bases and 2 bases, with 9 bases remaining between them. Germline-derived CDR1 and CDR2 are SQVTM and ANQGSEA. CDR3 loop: CSVAGEGNQPQHF. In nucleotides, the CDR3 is TGCAGCGTTGCTGGGGAAGGCAATCAGCCCCAGCATTTT.

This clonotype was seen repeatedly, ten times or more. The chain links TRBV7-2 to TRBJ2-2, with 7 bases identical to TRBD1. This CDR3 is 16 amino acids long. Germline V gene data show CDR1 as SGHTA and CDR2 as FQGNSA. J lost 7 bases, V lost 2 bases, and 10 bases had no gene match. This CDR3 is CASSLLGQVLVGELFF. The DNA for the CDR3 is TGTGCCAGCAGCTTACTCGGACAGGTTCTGGTCGGGGAGCTGTTTTTT.

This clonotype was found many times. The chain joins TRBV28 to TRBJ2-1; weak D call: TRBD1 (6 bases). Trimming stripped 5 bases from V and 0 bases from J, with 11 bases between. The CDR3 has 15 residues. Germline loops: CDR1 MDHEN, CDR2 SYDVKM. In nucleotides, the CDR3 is TGTGCCAGCAGTAAGGACAGACCCTCCTACAATGAGCAGTTCTTC. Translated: CASSKDRPSYNEQFF.

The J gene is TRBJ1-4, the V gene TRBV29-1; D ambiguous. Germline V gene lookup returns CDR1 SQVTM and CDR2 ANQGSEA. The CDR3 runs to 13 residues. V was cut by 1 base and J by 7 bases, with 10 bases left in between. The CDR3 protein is CSVEGPGGEKLFF. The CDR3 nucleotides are TGCAGCGTTGAAGGGCCAGGAGGTGAAAAACTGTTTTTT.

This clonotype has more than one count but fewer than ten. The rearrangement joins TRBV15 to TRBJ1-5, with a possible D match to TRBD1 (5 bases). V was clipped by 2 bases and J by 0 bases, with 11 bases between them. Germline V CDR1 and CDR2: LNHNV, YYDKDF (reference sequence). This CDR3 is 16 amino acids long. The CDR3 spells CATSRTRQISNQPQHF. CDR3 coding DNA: TGTGCCACCAGCAGAACCCGACAGATTAGCAATCAGCCCCAGCATTTT.

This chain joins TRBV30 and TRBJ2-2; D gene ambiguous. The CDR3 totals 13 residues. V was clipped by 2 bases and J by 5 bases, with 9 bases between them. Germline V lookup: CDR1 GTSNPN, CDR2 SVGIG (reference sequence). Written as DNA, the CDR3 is TGTGCCTGGAGTATGACTGTTACCGGGGAGCTGTTTTTT. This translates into CAWSMTVTGELFF.

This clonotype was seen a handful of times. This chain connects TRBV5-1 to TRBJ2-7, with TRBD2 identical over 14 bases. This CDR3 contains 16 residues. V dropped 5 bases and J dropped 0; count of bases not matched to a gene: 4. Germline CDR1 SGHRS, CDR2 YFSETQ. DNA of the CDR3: TGCGCCAGCAGGGGACTAGCGGGAGTGAACTCCTACGAGCAGTACTTC. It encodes CASRGLAGVNSYEQYF. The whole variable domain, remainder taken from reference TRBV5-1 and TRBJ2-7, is KAGVTQTPRYLIKTRGQQVTLSCSPISGHRSVSWYQQTPGQGLQFLFEYFSETQRNKGNFPGRFSGRQFSNSRSEMNVSTLELGDSALYLCASRGLAGVNSYEQYFGPGTRLTVT.

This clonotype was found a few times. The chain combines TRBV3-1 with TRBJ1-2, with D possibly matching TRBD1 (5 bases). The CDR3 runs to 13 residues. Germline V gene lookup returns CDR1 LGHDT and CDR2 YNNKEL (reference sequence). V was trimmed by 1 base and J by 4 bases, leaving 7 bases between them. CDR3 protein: CASSQGQTYGYTF. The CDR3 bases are TGTGCCAGCAGCCAAGGACAGACCTATGGCTACACCTTC.

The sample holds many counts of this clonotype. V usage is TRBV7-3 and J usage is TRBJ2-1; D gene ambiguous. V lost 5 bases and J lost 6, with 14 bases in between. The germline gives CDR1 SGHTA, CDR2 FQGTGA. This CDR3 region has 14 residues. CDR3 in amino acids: CASSPIPWGNEQFF. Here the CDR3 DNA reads TGTGCCAGCAGCCCCATCCCGTGGGGCAATGAGCAGTTCTTC.

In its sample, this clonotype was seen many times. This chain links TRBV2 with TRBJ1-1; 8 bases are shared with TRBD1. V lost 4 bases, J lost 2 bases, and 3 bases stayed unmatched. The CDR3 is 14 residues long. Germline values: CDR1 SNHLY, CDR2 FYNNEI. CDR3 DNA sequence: TGTGCCAGCAGTGGACAGGGGCTAAACACTGAAGCTTTCTTT. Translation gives CASSGQGLNTEAFF.

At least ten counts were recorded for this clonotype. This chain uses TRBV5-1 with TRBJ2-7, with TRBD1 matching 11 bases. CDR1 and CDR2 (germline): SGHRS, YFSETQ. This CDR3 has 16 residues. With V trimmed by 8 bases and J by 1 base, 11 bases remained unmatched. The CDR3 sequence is CASMRAGTGGSYEQYF. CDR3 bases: TGCGCCAGTATGAGGGCTGGGACAGGGGGTTCCTACGAGCAGTACTTC.

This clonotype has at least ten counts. The CDR3 sequence: CASSLEDYSNQPQHF. In DNA form, the CDR3 reads TGTGCCAGCAGCTTGGAGGATTATAGCAATCAGCCCCAGCATTTT. The chain combines TRBV11-2 with TRBJ1-5; no firm D call. Per germline, CDR1 SGHAT and CDR2 FQNNGV. The CDR3 totals 15 residues. V was clipped by 3 bases and J by 0 bases, with 9 bases between them. Together with reference TRBV11-2 and TRBJ1-5, the CDR3 gives the full variable domain: EAGVAQSPRYKIIEKRQSVAFWCNPISGHATLYWYQQILGQGPKLLIQFQNNGVVDDSQLPKDRFSAERLKGVDSTLKIQPAKLEDSAVYLCASSLEDYSNQPQHFGDGTRLSIL.

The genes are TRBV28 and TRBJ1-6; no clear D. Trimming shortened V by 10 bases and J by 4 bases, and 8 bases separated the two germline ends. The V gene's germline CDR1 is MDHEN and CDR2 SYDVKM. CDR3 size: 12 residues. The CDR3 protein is CATGPYNSPLHF. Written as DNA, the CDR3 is TGTGCCACCGGACCGTATAATTCACCCCTCCACTTT.

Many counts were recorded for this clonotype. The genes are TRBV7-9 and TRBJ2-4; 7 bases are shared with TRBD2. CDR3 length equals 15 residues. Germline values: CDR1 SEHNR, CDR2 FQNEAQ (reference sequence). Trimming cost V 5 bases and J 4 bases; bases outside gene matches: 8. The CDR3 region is CASSPYQGGKNIQYF. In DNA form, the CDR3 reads TGTGCCAGCAGCCCCTACCAGGGAGGGAAAAACATTCAGTACTTC.

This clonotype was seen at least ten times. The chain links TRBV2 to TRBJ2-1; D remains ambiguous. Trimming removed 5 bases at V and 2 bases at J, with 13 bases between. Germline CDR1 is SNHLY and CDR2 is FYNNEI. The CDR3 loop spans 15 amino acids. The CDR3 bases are TGTGCCAGCAGTCCTGGCGGAGTGGCCTACAATGAGCAGTTCTTC. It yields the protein CASSPGGVAYNEQFF.

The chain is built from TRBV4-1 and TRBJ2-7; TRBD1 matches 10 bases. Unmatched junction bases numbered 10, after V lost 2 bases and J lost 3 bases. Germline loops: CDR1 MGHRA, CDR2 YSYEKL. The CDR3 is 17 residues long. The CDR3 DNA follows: TGCGCCAGCAGCCAACCCATCCGAGGACAGGGGGGCTACGAGCAGTACTTC. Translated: CASSQPIRGQGGYEQYF.

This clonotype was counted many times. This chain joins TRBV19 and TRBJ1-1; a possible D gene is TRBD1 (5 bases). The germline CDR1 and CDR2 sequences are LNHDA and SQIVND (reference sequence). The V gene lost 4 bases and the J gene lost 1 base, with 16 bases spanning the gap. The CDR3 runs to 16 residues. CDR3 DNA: TGTGCCAGTAGTACCCGGGACGGACTTCCGAACACTGAAGCTTTCTTT. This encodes CASSTRDGLPNTEAFF.

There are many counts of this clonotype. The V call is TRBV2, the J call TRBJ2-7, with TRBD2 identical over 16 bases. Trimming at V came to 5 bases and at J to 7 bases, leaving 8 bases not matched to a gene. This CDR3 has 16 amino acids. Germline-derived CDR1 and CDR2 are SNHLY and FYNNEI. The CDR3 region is CASSPGLAGGPVEQYF. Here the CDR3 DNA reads TGTGCCAGCAGTCCGGGACTAGCGGGAGGGCCGGTGGAGCAGTACTTC.